Detailed here is one T cell receptor (beta chain). Its cognate antigen is unknown. Random-hexamer reverse transcription was applied to about 0.45 to 1 ug RNA. TCRdb redid the calling of the immunoSEQ multiplex PCR reads with MiXCR, one entry per CDR3 protein. This sample has 150,000 to 200,000 distinct CDR3 sequences, with around 95% found just once. The CDR3 length is 15 residues. The germline V gene encodes CDR1 MGHRA and CDR2 YSYEKL. Trimming left V 0 bases short and J 0 bases short, with 5 bases between. The data belong to a study of CD8 T cells in Susac syndrome. Study-level findings and limits: The authors acknowledged that their TCR sequencing and HLA analysis involved a relatively small number of individuals.

Sequencing of TCR beta, carried out with a high-throughput approach, was applied to CD8+ and CD4+ T cells from the blood. The genes are TRBV4-1 and TRBJ2-2; no firm D call. The TCR originated in a human donor with multiple sclerosis. Specimen: CD8+ T cells from PBMCs. The CDR3, as DNA: TGCGCCAGCAGCCAAGAAGGAGCGAACACCGGGGAGCTGTTTTTT. Translated: CASSQEGANTGELFF.